This TCR beta chain derives from a study of blood T cells in healthy people across ages. This clonotype was seen ten or more times. No antigen is known for it. Ranging in age from roughly 6 to 90, the donors were healthy Caucasian individuals from Russia. General study points: Significant beta diversity loss was already apparent by age roughly 43, declining roughly linearly.

CDR3 size: 14 residues. The V end lost 0 bases, the J end lost 1 base, and 7 bases lay between the germline ends. Germline assignment: CDR1 SGHRS and CDR2 YFSETQ. The use of a sample-barcoded 5' primer and a J-beta primer mix characterized a second PCR of about 6 to 11 cycles. Each cDNA molecule, via a template-switch adaptor with 12 random nucleotides, was tagged. TCRdb used MiXCR to reprocess the 5' RACE reads, holding one entry per CDR3 protein. The sample has 1.5 million to 2 million distinct CDR3 sequences; approximately 28% are singletons. The specimen was blood. The rearrangement joins TRBV5-1 to TRBJ1-1, with D maybe TRBD1 (5 bases). This receptor was identified in a woman aged 30 to 39 in good health. CDR3 sequence (DNA): TGCGCCAGCAGCTTGGACAGGTCGAACACTGAAGCTTTCTTT. It specifies CASSLDRSNTEAFF.